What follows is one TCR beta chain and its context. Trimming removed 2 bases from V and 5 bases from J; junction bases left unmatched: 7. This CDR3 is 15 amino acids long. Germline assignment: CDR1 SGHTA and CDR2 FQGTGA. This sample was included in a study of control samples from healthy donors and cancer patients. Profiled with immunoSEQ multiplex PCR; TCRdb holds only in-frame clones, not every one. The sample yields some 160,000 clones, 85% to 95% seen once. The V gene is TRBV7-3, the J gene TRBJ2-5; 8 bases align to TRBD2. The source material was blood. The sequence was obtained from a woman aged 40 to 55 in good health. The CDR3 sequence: CASSLLPGGRETQYF. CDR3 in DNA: TGTGCCAGCAGCTTACTTCCGGGGGGGCGGGAGACCCAGTACTTC.